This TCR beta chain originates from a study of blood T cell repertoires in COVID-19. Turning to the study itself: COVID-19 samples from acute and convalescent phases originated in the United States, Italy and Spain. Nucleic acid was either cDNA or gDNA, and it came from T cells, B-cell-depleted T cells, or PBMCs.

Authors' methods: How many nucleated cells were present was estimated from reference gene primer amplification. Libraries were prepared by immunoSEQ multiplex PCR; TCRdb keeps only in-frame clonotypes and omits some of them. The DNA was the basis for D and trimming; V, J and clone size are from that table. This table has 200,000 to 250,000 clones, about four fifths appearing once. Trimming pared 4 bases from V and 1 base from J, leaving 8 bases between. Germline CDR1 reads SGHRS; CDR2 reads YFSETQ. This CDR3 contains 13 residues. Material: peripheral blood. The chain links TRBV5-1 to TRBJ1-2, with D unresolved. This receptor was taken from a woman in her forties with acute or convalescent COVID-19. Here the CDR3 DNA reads TGCGCCAGCAGCACTCAGGTTAACTATGGCTACACCTTC. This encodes CASSTQVNYGYTF. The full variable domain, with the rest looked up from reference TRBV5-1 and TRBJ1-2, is KAGVTQTPRYLIKTRGQQVTLSCSPISGHRSVSWYQQTPGQGLQFLFEYFSETQRNKGNFPGRFSGRQFSNSRSEMNVSTLELGDSALYLCASSTQVNYGYTFGSGTRLTVV.